A single sample is the source of the 30 T cell receptor beta chains below, sequenced in a study of identifying expanded T cells in peripheral blood. The method was immunoSEQ multiplex PCR; TCRdb's version includes in-frame clones alone and lacks a portion of them. The sample shows around 94,000 clones, around 89% of them seen only once. Sequencing input: blood. These receptors originate from a person aged 18 to 75 in good health.

The chain has TRBV10-3 and TRBJ2-3; 11 positions match TRBD2. V shed 10 bases and J 0 bases; nucleotides not matched to a gene: 15. The CDR3 extends over 18 amino acids. From germline, CDR1 is ENHRY and CDR2 SYGVKD. CDR3 nucleotides: TGTGCCACAGCAGGGATGACTAGCGGGGATTCTAGCACAGATACGCAGTATTTT. It is translated as CATAGMTSGDSSTDTQYF.

The CDR3 DNA reads TGCGCCAGCAGCCCGCGGACAGGGGGCATCCACGAGCAGTACTTC. Residues: CASSPRTGGIHEQYF. The chain employs TRBV5-1 and TRBJ2-7; 11 bases map to TRBD1. This CDR3 has 15 residues. The germline V gene has CDR1 SGHRS and CDR2 YFSETQ. The J segment lost 5 bases and the V segment lost 4 bases, leaving 8 bases of the junction unmatched. Together with reference TRBV5-1 and TRBJ2-7, the CDR3 gives the full variable domain: KAGVTQTPRYLIKTRGQQVTLSCSPISGHRSVSWYQQTPGQGLQFLFEYFSETQRNKGNFPGRFSGRQFSNSRSEMNVSTLELGDSALYLCASSPRTGGIHEQYFGPGTRLTVT.

This chain links TRBV4-3 with TRBJ2-7; TRBD1 is a possible D gene (6 bases). The ends were cut back, 1 base at V and 3 bases at J, with 13 bases in the middle. Germline V gives CDR1 LGHNA, CDR2 YSLEER. CDR3 length equals 15 residues. CDR3 sequence: CASSQVGARGYEQYF. CDR3 nucleotide sequence: TGCGCCAGCAGCCAAGTTGGGGCCAGGGGCTACGAGCAGTACTTC.

CDR3 residues: CASRRRAGSNEKLFF. The CDR3, as DNA: TGTGCCAGCAGGCGACGGGCCGGATCTAATGAAAAACTGTTTTTT. The chain employs TRBV6-5 and TRBJ1-4, with D uncertain. Germline CDR1 is MNHEY and CDR2 is SVGAGI. This CDR3 has 15 residues. The V end was cut by 6 bases, the J end by 3 bases, with 14 bases between.

This chain's CDR3 is CASSDWTGGRNWGYTF. The CDR3 region has the DNA TGTGCCAGCAGTGATTGGACAGGGGGCAGGAATTGGGGCTACACCTTC. V usage is TRBV2 and J usage is TRBJ1-2, with 11 positions matching TRBD1. V lost 3 bases, J lost 8 bases, and 11 bases stayed unmatched. There are 16 residues in the CDR3. The germline V gene has CDR1 SNHLY and CDR2 FYNNEI.

J is TRBJ2-7 and V is TRBV27; D not resolved. Trimming took 2 bases from V and 2 from J, leaving 7 bases between them. CDR1 MNHEY and CDR2 SMNVEV come from the germline V gene (reference sequence). The CDR3 spans 13 residues. DNA of the CDR3: TGTGCCAGCAGTTTAGCAGGTACCTACGAGCAGTACTTC. Translated, it gives CASSLAGTYEQYF.

V usage is TRBV5-1 and J usage is TRBJ2-6; no clear D. This CDR3 has 16 residues. Trimming left V 1 base short and J 2 bases short, with 10 bases between. CDR1 SGHRS and CDR2 YFSETQ come from the germline V gene. CDR3 nucleotide sequence: TGCGCCAGCAGCTTGATTTTGGGGACTGGGGCCAACGTCCTGACTTTC. It is translated as CASSLILGTGANVLTF.

The chain combines TRBV5-4 with TRBJ1-4; D might be TRBD1 (5 bases). The length of the CDR3 is 16 residues. CDR1 and CDR2 from the germline V gene are SGHNT and YYREEE (reference sequence). V was clipped by 3 bases and J by 0 bases, with 12 bases between them. Here the CDR3 DNA reads TGTGCCAGCAGCTCCGACAGTGCATCAACTAATGAAAAACTGTTTTTT. Its protein is CASSSDSASTNEKLFF.

The chain employs TRBV29-1 and TRBJ2-6; D not certain. This CDR3 contains 18 residues. V lost 0 bases to trimming and J lost 0 bases, with 15 bases between them. Germline CDR1 and CDR2: SQVTM and ANQGSEA. The CDR3 region has the DNA TGCAGCGTTGAAGATGTGGGCCCCAGGACCTCTGGGGCCAACGTCCTGACTTTC. It yields the protein CSVEDVGPRTSGANVLTF.

The CDR3 DNA is TGTGCCAGCAGCTTAACCCCAGTACCAGGGAATGAGCAGTTCTTC. This translates into CASSLTPVPGNEQFF. The V call is TRBV7-3, the J call TRBJ2-1, with D perhaps TRBD1 (5 bases). Germline lookup yields CDR1 SGHTA and CDR2 FQGTGA. This CDR3 spans 15 amino acids. With 0 bases removed from V and 7 bases from J, the gap between germline ends came to 13 bases. Full variable domain (outside the CDR3, taken from reference TRBV7-3 and TRBJ2-1): GAGVSQTPSNKVTEKGKYVELRCDPISGHTALYWYRQSLGQGPEFLIYFQGTGAADDSGLPNDRFFAVRPEGSVSTLKIQRTERGDSAVYLCASSLTPVPGNEQFFGPGTRLTVL.

The chain employs TRBV13 and TRBJ1-1; D ambiguous. V was cut by 5 bases and J by 0 bases, with 19 bases left in between. Germline V gives CDR1 PRHDT, CDR2 FYEKMQ (reference sequence). The CDR3 has 17 residues. The CDR3 loop reads CASSPPLGTPMNTEAFF. The CDR3 nucleotides are TGTGCCAGCAGCCCACCCCTGGGAACTCCGATGAACACTGAAGCTTTCTTT.

This chain links TRBV25-1 with TRBJ2-1, with no clear D. The CDR3 contains 14 residues. CDR1 MGHDK and CDR2 SYGVNS come from the germline V gene. Trimming took 1 base from V and 3 from J, leaving 7 bases between them. The CDR3, as DNA: TGTGCCAGCAGTGAATCGTGGGGCTACAATGAGCAGTTCTTC. Translating it yields CASSESWGYNEQFF.

The V call is TRBV15, the J call TRBJ1-3; D is undetermined. V was shortened by 2 bases and J by 3 bases, with 17 bases between the two germline ends. The germline gives CDR1 LNHNV, CDR2 YYDKDF (reference sequence). This CDR3 region has 17 residues. The chain's CDR3 is CATSRHGKGTIGNTIYF. CDR3 DNA sequence: TGTGCCACCAGCAGACACGGTAAAGGAACGATTGGAAACACCATATATTTT.

J is TRBJ2-3 and V is TRBV6-4; 7 bases agree with TRBD2. Germline CDR1 reads MRHNA; CDR2 reads SNTAGT. This CDR3 has 13 residues. The V segment lost 6 bases and the J segment 5 bases; nucleotides outside the gene matches: 5. In DNA form, the CDR3 reads TGTGCCAGCAGCCGGGACTACGAAGATACGCAGTATTTT. Protein product: CASSRDYEDTQYF.

V usage is TRBV7-3 and J usage is TRBJ2-1; a possible D gene is TRBD2 (6 bases). Germline values: CDR1 SGHTA, CDR2 FQGTGA. Trimming left V 5 bases short and J 7 bases short, with 15 bases between. The CDR3 is made up of 14 amino acids. CDR3 loop: CASSPDSLANEQFF. DNA for the CDR3: TGTGCCAGCAGCCCGGATTCGCTAGCGAATGAGCAGTTCTTC.

This clone rates as medium-sized. The CDR3 DNA sequence: TGCAGCGCCCTTAGACAGGGGTTTGAAGCTTTCTTT. It is translated as CSALRQGFEAFF. The chain uses TRBV29-1 and TRBJ1-1, with 8 bases aligning to TRBD1. CDR3 length equals 12 residues. The ends lost 7 bases at V and 7 bases at J; junction bases unmatched: 8. Germline CDR1 and CDR2: SQVTM and ANQGSEA. The full variable domain, its missing parts supplied by reference TRBV29-1 and TRBJ1-1, is SAVISQKPSRDICQRGTSLTIQCQVDSQVTMMFWYRQQPGQSLTLIATANQGSEATYESGFVIDKFPISRPNLTFSTLTVSNMSPEDSSIYLCSALRQGFEAFFGQGTRLTVV.

The CDR3 reads CASSLLASGGAGLYEQYF. CDR3 in DNA: TGCGCCAGCAGCTTGTTGGCTAGCGGGGGGGCCGGATTGTACGAGCAGTACTTC. This chain connects TRBV5-1 to TRBJ2-7, with 12 nucleotides matching TRBD2. The V segment lost 1 base and the J segment 4 bases; nucleotides outside the gene matches: 12. CDR3 length: 18 residues. CDR1 is SGHRS and CDR2 is YFSETQ in the germline V gene.

This sequence joins TRBV6-4 and TRBJ1-6; D is ambiguous. V lost 3 bases to trimming and J lost 6 bases, with 9 bases between them. CDR3 length: 14 residues. Germline-derived CDR1 and CDR2 are MRHNA and SNTAGT. CDR3 amino acids: CASSEQATNSPLHF. In nucleotides, the CDR3 is TGTGCCAGCAGTGAGCAGGCGACTAATTCACCCCTCCACTTT.

The chain has TRBV19 and TRBJ1-2; D not resolved. V lost 3 bases and J 1 base, leaving 6 bases between the germline ends. This CDR3 has 13 amino acids. The germline V gene encodes CDR1 LNHDA and CDR2 SQIVND (reference sequence). Here the CDR3 DNA reads TGTGCCAGTAGTATGAATGGTAACTATGGCTACACCTTC. Translated, it gives CASSMNGNYGYTF. Full variable domain (outside the CDR3, taken from reference TRBV19 and TRBJ1-2): DGGITQSPKYLFRKEGQNVTLSCEQNLNHDAMYWYRQDPGQGLRLIYYSQIVNDFQKGDIAEGYSVSREKKESFPLTVTSAQKNPTAFYLCASSMNGNYGYTFGSGTRLTVV.

The V and J genes are TRBV11-2 and TRBJ2-1; a weak D match, TRBD2 (6 bases). This CDR3 has 14 residues. The germline V gene has CDR1 SGHAT and CDR2 FQNNGV. V shed 3 bases and J shed 8 bases, with 14 bases lying between them. This CDR3 is CASSLRDGDHEQFF. CDR3 nucleotide sequence: TGTGCCAGCAGCTTGCGGGACGGGGACCATGAGCAGTTCTTC.

This clone was seen a few times. V and J are TRBV7-8 and TRBJ2-1; 10 nucleotides agree with TRBD1. The V segment lost 5 bases and the J segment 5 bases; nucleotides outside the gene matches: 6. The germline gives CDR1 SGHVS, CDR2 FQNEAQ. The CDR3 totals 15 residues. The CDR3 region is CASSQDRGLNNEQFF. DNA of the CDR3: TGTGCCAGCAGCCAGGACAGGGGGTTAAACAATGAGCAGTTCTTC.

The J gene is TRBJ1-1, the V gene TRBV5-1; D may be TRBD1 (6 bases). This CDR3 region has 16 residues. From germline, CDR1 is SGHRS and CDR2 YFSETQ. Trimming shortened V by 0 bases and J by 1 base, and 13 bases separated the two germline ends. The CDR3 spells CASSLVGAQGNTEAFF. Written as DNA, the CDR3 is TGCGCCAGCAGCTTGGTGGGGGCGCAGGGGAACACTGAAGCTTTCTTT. Together with reference TRBV5-1 and TRBJ1-1, the CDR3 gives the full variable domain: KAGVTQTPRYLIKTRGQQVTLSCSPISGHRSVSWYQQTPGQGLQFLFEYFSETQRNKGNFPGRFSGRQFSNSRSEMNVSTLELGDSALYLCASSLVGAQGNTEAFFGQGTRLTVV.

V gene TRBV29-1 combines with J gene TRBJ2-1; D is ambiguous. Germline lookup yields CDR1 SQVTM and CDR2 ANQGSEA. Trimming left V 4 bases short and J 10 bases short, with 11 bases between. The CDR3 has 11 amino acids. The chain's CDR3 is CSVVSLNEQFF. CDR3 sequence (DNA): TGCAGCGTTGTATCCCTGAACGAGCAGTTCTTC.

This sequence joins TRBV7-3 and TRBJ2-7; 8 nucleotides align to TRBD2. The CDR3 totals 15 residues. Germline CDR1 SGHTA, CDR2 FQGTGA. The junction had 6 bases not matched to a gene; V was cut back by 5 bases and J by 0 bases. CDR3 in DNA: TGTGCCAGCAGCCCTGGGGCGGGGGGCTCCTACGAGCAGTACTTC. Encoded protein: CASSPGAGGSYEQYF. The whole variable domain, remainder taken from reference TRBV7-3 and TRBJ2-7, is GAGVSQTPSNKVTEKGKYVELRCDPISGHTALYWYRQSLGQGPEFLIYFQGTGAADDSGLPNDRFFAVRPEGSVSTLKIQRTERGDSAVYLCASSPGAGGSYEQYFGPGTRLTVT.

The chain recombines TRBV7-9 with TRBJ1-2; a possible D gene is TRBD1 (6 bases). V was cut by 7 bases and J by 0 bases, with 18 bases left in between. CDR3 length: 16 residues. Per germline, CDR1 SEHNR and CDR2 FQNEAQ (reference sequence). The CDR3 bases are TGTGCCAGCACCCTATCCCGGGACACCACTAACTATGGCTACACCTTC. Translating gives CASTLSRDTTNYGYTF.

The J gene is TRBJ1-3, the V gene TRBV6-5, with unresolved D. The V gene's germline CDR1 is MNHEY and CDR2 SVGAGI. V was trimmed by 8 bases and J by 2 bases, leaving 10 bases between them. This CDR3 has 13 amino acids. CDR3 nucleotides: TGTGCCAGCTTTCAAGGAGCTGGAAACACCATATATTTT. Residues: CASFQGAGNTIYF.

CDR3 region: CASSVRQTGEQYF. The CDR3 DNA sequence: TGTGCCAGCAGTGTACGACAGACCGGCGAGCAGTACTTC. The gene calls are TRBV2 and TRBJ2-7, with D tentatively TRBD1 (5 bases). Deletions cut 4 bases from V and 6 bases from J, with 13 bases between. This CDR3 comprises 13 residues. Germline values: CDR1 SNHLY, CDR2 FYNNEI.

J is TRBJ1-6 and V is TRBV5-1; 10 bases map to TRBD1. The CDR3 contains 16 residues. The V segment lost 0 bases and the J segment 7 bases; nucleotides outside the gene matches: 4. CDR1 is SGHRS, CDR2 YFSETQ, per germline. The CDR3 DNA is TGCGCCAGCAGCTTGGTAGGACAGGGGGAAAATTCACCCCTCCACTTT. The encoded protein is CASSLVGQGENSPLHF. The full variable domain, with the rest looked up from reference TRBV5-1 and TRBJ1-6, is KAGVTQTPRYLIKTRGQQVTLSCSPISGHRSVSWYQQTPGQGLQFLFEYFSETQRNKGNFPGRFSGRQFSNSRSEMNVSTLELGDSALYLCASSLVGQGENSPLHFGNGTRLTVT.

This rearrangement joins TRBV2 to TRBJ1-1; TRBD1 matches at 9 bases. Germline V gene lookup returns CDR1 SNHLY and CDR2 FYNNEI. J was trimmed by 3 bases and V by 6 bases; bases with no gene match: 8. This CDR3 has 15 amino acids. The CDR3 protein is CASRRTGTGYTEAFF. CDR3 DNA sequence: TGTGCCAGCAGAAGGACCGGGACAGGGTACACTGAAGCTTTCTTT.

The gene calls are TRBV7-2 and TRBJ2-3, with D perhaps matching TRBD2 (5 bases). The CDR3 has 15 residues. The V end lost 3 bases, the J end lost 0 bases, and 10 bases lay between the germline ends. Germline-derived CDR1 and CDR2 are SGHTA and FQGNSA. Here the CDR3 reads CASSFSVASTDTQYF. CDR3 DNA: TGTGCCAGCAGCTTTAGCGTTGCTAGCACAGATACGCAGTATTTT.